A single sample gave rise to the 21 T cell receptor beta chains below, sequenced in a study of naive and memory T cell subsets. An equimolar mix of two oligonucleotides served as the beta constant-region primer for TRBC1 and TRBC2. TCRdb reanalysed the UMI-ligation and nested PCR reads using MiXCR and keeps one entry per CDR3 protein. The sample consists of 130,000 to 150,000 distinct CDR3 sequences, about a sixth of them appearing once. Input material: naive CD4+ T cells from blood. The receptor set was obtained from a human donor in good health.

This clonotype turned up a few times. The rearrangement links TRBV6-5 to TRBJ1-2, with D unresolved. Per germline, CDR1 MNHEY and CDR2 SVGAGI. Trimming cost V 8 bases and J 2 bases, with 12 bases left between them. CDR3 length equals 13 residues. CDR3: CASGEGQNYGYTF. The CDR3 DNA sequence: TGTGCCAGCGGAGAGGGCCAAAACTATGGCTACACCTTC.

This rearrangement joins TRBV6-5 to TRBJ2-7; D is perhaps TRBD1 (6 bases). Germline V lookup: CDR1 MNHEY, CDR2 SVGAGI. V shed 6 bases and J shed 2 bases, with 14 bases lying between them. The CDR3 length is 14 residues. CDR3 sequence reads: CASRLGRGTYEQYF. The CDR3 region has the DNA TGTGCCAGCAGACTAGGCAGGGGTACCTACGAGCAGTACTTC.

This clonotype occurred a few times. The chain links TRBV4-1 to TRBJ1-5; D is ambiguous. CDR1 MGHRA and CDR2 YSYEKL come from the germline V gene. The CDR3 has 14 residues. Trimming cost V 0 bases and J 9 bases, with 12 bases left between them. The CDR3 spells CASSQDTWGRPQHF. The CDR3 DNA reads TGCGCCAGCAGCCAAGATACGTGGGGTCGGCCCCAGCATTTT.

The chain joins TRBV18 to TRBJ1-4; TRBD1 agrees at 7 bases. Trimming removed 0 bases from V and 5 bases from J; junction bases left unmatched: 3. The CDR3 runs to 15 residues. The germline CDR1 and CDR2 sequences are KGHSH and LQKENI. CDR3 region: CASSPPGQRNEKLFF. CDR3 DNA sequence: TGTGCCAGCTCACCACCGGGACAGAGAAATGAAAAACTGTTTTTT.

This clonotype turned up a few times. V gene TRBV6-2 or TRBV6-3 combines with J gene TRBJ2-7, with D maybe TRBD2 (5 bases). Per the germline V gene, CDR1 is MNHEY and CDR2 is SVGEGT. CDR3 length equals 18 residues. Trimming shortened V by 3 bases and J by 2 bases, and 23 bases separated the two germline ends. CDR3 in amino acids: CASSYLFTGETTAYEQYF. The DNA of the CDR3 is TGTGCCAGCAGTTATCTCTTCACCGGGGAGACTACCGCCTACGAGCAGTACTTC.

CDR3 nucleotides: TGTGCCAGCAGCCGACCTGTGCAAGAGACCCAGTACTTC. Residues: CASSRPVQETQYF. The chain links TRBV7-2 to TRBJ2-5, with D unclear. V lost 5 bases to trimming and J lost 2 bases, with 9 bases between them. This CDR3 contains 13 residues. Germline V gene lookup returns CDR1 SGHTA and CDR2 FQGNSA.

CDR3 residues: CASSLGQRPTYEQYF. CDR3 DNA sequence: TGTGCCAGCAGTTTAGGTCAGAGGCCCACCTACGAGCAGTACTTC. The chain carries TRBV27 and TRBJ2-7, with unresolved D. Between the trimmed V and J ends, which lost 2 bases and 2 bases, there was a span of 13 bases. Germline assignment: CDR1 MNHEY and CDR2 SMNVEV (reference sequence). The CDR3 runs to 15 residues.

V and J are TRBV9 and TRBJ2-1; D possibly corresponds to TRBD1 (5 bases). The CDR3 loop spans 13 amino acids. The germline gives CDR1 SGDLS, CDR2 YYNGEE. Trimming shortened V by 4 bases and J by 2 bases, and 7 bases separated the two germline ends. CDR3 sequence reads: CASSPRAYNEQFF. The DNA of the CDR3 is TGTGCCAGCAGCCCCAGGGCCTACAATGAGCAGTTCTTC.

This clonotype was detected only a few times. The V call is TRBV6-5, the J call TRBJ1-5, with 7 positions matching TRBD1. CDR3 length: 15 residues. V lost 8 bases, J lost 3 bases, and 10 bases stayed unmatched. The V gene's germline CDR1 is MNHEY and CDR2 SVGAGI. CDR3 in amino acids: CASRLGGANNQPQHF. The DNA for the CDR3 is TGTGCCAGCCGATTAGGGGGCGCGAACAATCAGCCCCAGCATTTT.

The chain employs TRBV3-1 and TRBJ2-7; D is perhaps TRBD1 (5 bases). This CDR3 is built from 13 residues. V was cut by 1 base and J by 7 bases, with 11 bases left in between. Germline V gene data show CDR1 as LGHDT and CDR2 as YNNKEL (reference sequence). CDR3: CASSQGQSREQYF. The CDR3 coding sequence is TGTGCCAGCAGCCAAGGACAGTCACGGGAGCAGTACTTC.

This clonotype was seen only once. V gene TRBV28 combines with J gene TRBJ2-7, with TRBD1 matching over 9 bases. In germline, CDR1 is MDHEN, CDR2 SYDVKM. This CDR3 is 15 amino acids long. The CDR3 DNA follows: TGTACCACCTCTCTTCCCGGGACAGGGACCTACGAGCAGTACTTC. Residues: CTTSLPGTGTYEQYF.

The J gene is TRBJ1-2, the V gene TRBV29-1; possibly TRBD1 for D (6 bases). The germline V gene has CDR1 SQVTM and CDR2 ANQGSEA. CDR3 size: 15 residues. V lost 3 bases to trimming and J lost 1 base, with 15 bases between them. CDR3 DNA: TGCAGCGTTGACTTTTCAGGGGCCCATAACTATGGCTACACCTTC. This codes for CSVDFSGAHNYGYTF.

V usage is TRBV30 and J usage is TRBJ1-2; D is perhaps TRBD1 (6 bases). Germline CDR1 is GTSNPN and CDR2 is SVGIG (reference sequence). The CDR3 consists of 15 residues. V lost 3 bases to trimming and J lost 4 bases, with 18 bases between them. The DNA of the CDR3 is TGTGCCTGGAGAGCGGGGACACGTGTGTTCTATGGCTACACCTTC. Translating gives CAWRAGTRVFYGYTF.

The sample holds many counts of this clonotype. The CDR3 region has the DNA TGTGCCAGCCTTAGCGGGACAAGCTCCTACGAGCAGTACTTC. It yields the protein CASLSGTSSYEQYF. V gene TRBV7-2 combines with J gene TRBJ2-7, with 8 bases identical to TRBD2. Looked up from germline, CDR1 is SGHTA and CDR2 is FQGNSA. J was trimmed by 0 bases and V by 8 bases; bases with no gene match: 6. This CDR3 contains 14 residues. Looking up the rest from reference TRBV7-2 and TRBJ2-7 gives the full variable domain: GAGVSQSPSNKVTEKGKDVELRCDPISGHTALYWYRQSLGQGLEFLIYFQGNSAPDKSGLPSDRFSAERTGGSVSTLTIQRTQQEDSAVYLCASLSGTSSYEQYFGPGTRLTVT.

This clonotype was observed a handful of times. The chain combines TRBV7-2 with TRBJ2-3; 16 bases are shared with TRBD2. V gave up 6 bases and J gave up 2 bases; unmatched junction bases: 11. Germline values: CDR1 SGHTA, CDR2 FQGNSA. This CDR3 is built from 19 residues. The CDR3 is CASSSTPGLAGGPTDTQYF. Here the CDR3 DNA reads TGTGCCAGCAGTTCAACGCCGGGACTAGCGGGAGGGCCCACAGATACGCAGTATTTT.

This sequence joins TRBV3-1 and TRBJ2-1; 8 bases are shared with TRBD2. The CDR3 is made up of 14 amino acids. CDR1 is LGHDT, CDR2 YNNKEL, per germline (reference sequence). V dropped 4 bases and J dropped 6; count of bases not matched to a gene: 5. CDR3 amino acids: CASSPTGTSNEQFF. CDR3 nucleotide sequence: TGTGCCAGCAGCCCTACCGGGACTAGCAATGAGCAGTTCTTC.

The chain recombines TRBV20-1 with TRBJ2-1, with TRBD2 matching 8 bases. The CDR3 loop spans 14 amino acids. V shed 6 bases, J shed 0 bases, and the junction held 4 bases outside the gene matches. Germline V gene data show CDR1 as DFQATT and CDR2 as SNEGSKA (reference sequence). The CDR3 DNA sequence: TGCAGTGCCACTAGCGGAAGCTCCTACAATGAGCAGTTCTTC. Residues: CSATSGSSYNEQFF.

This clonotype was picked up a small number of times. The chain couples TRBV7-9 to TRBJ1-2; 9 nucleotides line up with TRBD1. Germline trimming cut 7 bases from V and 1 base from J; bases unmatched to any gene: 10. Germline assignment: CDR1 SEHNR and CDR2 FQNEAQ (reference sequence). The CDR3 is made up of 16 amino acids. CDR3 protein: CASTPGGTGRNYGYTF. CDR3 DNA sequence: TGTGCCAGCACACCGGGGGGGACAGGGCGTAACTATGGCTACACCTTC.

The genes are TRBV12-3 or TRBV12-4 and TRBJ2-7; the match to TRBD2 covers 14 bases. There are 15 residues in the CDR3. V was pared by 6 bases and J by 5 bases, with 6 bases of the junction left unmatched. As DNA, the CDR3 is TGTGCCAGCAGCCAGGGACTAGCGGGAGTCCACGAGCAGTACTTC. Residues: CASSQGLAGVHEQYF.

The DNA for the CDR3 is TGTGCCATCAGTGAGTTTAGAACCGACGAGCAGTACTTC. Its protein is CAISEFRTDEQYF. This rearrangement joins TRBV10-3 to TRBJ2-7, with unresolved D. The CDR3 length is 13 residues. Trimming cost V 1 base and J 5 bases, with 9 bases left between them. Germline V CDR1 and CDR2: ENHRY, SYGVKD.

This rearrangement joins TRBV5-1 to TRBJ2-2; D uncertain. The V end lost 4 bases, the J end lost 5 bases, and 12 bases lay between the germline ends. Germline V gene data show CDR1 as SGHRS and CDR2 as YFSETQ. This CDR3 region has 14 residues. The CDR3 is CASSPGPETGELFF. As DNA, the CDR3 is TGCGCCAGCAGCCCTGGACCTGAGACCGGGGAGCTGTTTTTT. Filled out from reference TRBV5-1 and TRBJ2-2, the complete variable domain reads KAGVTQTPRYLIKTRGQQVTLSCSPISGHRSVSWYQQTPGQGLQFLFEYFSETQRNKGNFPGRFSGRQFSNSRSEMNVSTLELGDSALYLCASSPGPETGELFFGEGSRLTVL.